The 24 T cell receptor beta chains below were found in one sample sequenced in a study of vaccination and CD4 T cells after COVID-19. Treatment defined: roughly 11-day PBMC culture with coronavirus spike peptide pools or control peptides (ViraFEST assay). At the Johns Hopkins FTIC core, DNA taken from cultured CD4+ T cells was sequenced by way of the Oncomine TCR Beta short-read assay. TCRdb reprocessed the PCR reads with MiXCR, giving one entry per CDR3 protein. The sample records some 15,000 distinct CDR3 sequences, roughly 60% being singletons. For these receptors, no antigen is known. Sequencing was carried out using CD4+ T cells from blood, cultured in vitro. The receptors were gathered from a human donor who had recovered from COVID-19.

This clonotype was detected only a few times. V gene TRBV20-1 combines with J gene TRBJ2-7; D tentatively reads TRBD1 or TRBD2 (5 bases each). The CDR3 sequence is 14 residues long. Germline CDR1 DFQATT, CDR2 SNEGSKA (reference sequence). Trimming shortened V by 5 bases and J by 3 bases, and 17 bases separated the two germline ends. CDR3 sequence reads: CSAVRRDGDYEQYF. The CDR3 coding sequence is TGCAGTGCTGTCCGCCGGGACGGAGACTACGAGCAGTACTTC.

This clonotype has just a few counts. The CDR3 loop is CASNGQSGYGYTF. The DNA of the CDR3 is TGTGCCAGCAACGGGCAGTCGGGCTATGGCTACACCTTC. V and J are TRBV2 and TRBJ1-2; D uncertain. The germline CDR1 and CDR2 sequences are SNHLY and FYNNEI. The V end lost 7 bases, the J end lost 4 bases, and 13 bases lay between the germline ends. CDR3 size: 13 residues.

The rearrangement uses TRBV10-3 and TRBJ1-1; 9 positions agree with TRBD1. V lost 2 bases to trimming and J lost 1 base; unmatched junction nucleotides: 2. This CDR3 region has 15 residues. Germline V gene lookup returns CDR1 ENHRY and CDR2 SYGVKD. CDR3 DNA sequence: TGTGCCATCAGTGAGACGACAGGGGGGAACACTGAAGCTTTCTTT. This translates into CAISETTGGNTEAFF.

J is TRBJ2-2 and V is TRBV7-2, with TRBD2 identical over 12 bases. CDR3 length: 17 residues. V gave up 5 bases and J gave up 2 bases; unmatched junction bases: 6. Germline V CDR1 and CDR2: SGHTA, FQGNSA. CDR3 sequence (DNA): TGTGCCAGCAGCCTCACTAGCGGGGGGCTCAACACCGGGGAGCTGTTTTTT. Its protein is CASSLTSGGLNTGELFF.

The genes are TRBV9 and TRBJ2-2; TRBD1 matches at 9 bases. Per germline, CDR1 SGDLS and CDR2 YYNGEE. V gave up 4 bases and J gave up 5 bases; unmatched junction bases: 9. The CDR3 has 16 amino acids. The CDR3 DNA follows: TGTGCCAGCAGCTCCAGAGCGGACAGGGGTACCGGGGAGCTGTTTTTT. Amino acids: CASSSRADRGTGELFF.

This chain connects TRBV28 to TRBJ1-5; D gene unclear. This CDR3 comprises 16 residues. V was clipped by 2 bases and J by 3 bases, with 14 bases between them. Germline-derived CDR1 and CDR2 are MDHEN and SYDVKM. The CDR3 region has the DNA TGTGCCAGCAGTTTAGGCCTGAGGCTGAACAATCAGCCCCAGCATTTT. Protein product: CASSLGLRLNNQPQHF.

This clonotype turned up a few times. The V and J genes are TRBV20-1 and TRBJ2-5; 10 bases align to TRBD2. The CDR3 spans 15 residues. Germline V gives CDR1 DFQATT, CDR2 SNEGSKA (reference sequence). J lost 5 bases, V lost 2 bases, and 8 bases had no gene match. The CDR3 nucleotides are TGCAGTGCTAGACCCAGCGGGGGGGCCTGGGAGACCCAGTACTTC. Translating gives CSARPSGGAWETQYF.

The rearrangement uses TRBV7-2 and TRBJ2-5; a weak D match, TRBD2 (6 bases). The V gene's germline CDR1 is SGHTA and CDR2 FQGNSA. The V and J ends lost 6 bases and 1 base respectively, with 9 bases between them. This CDR3 has 13 amino acids. The CDR3 coding sequence is TGTGCCAGCAGACGGGGGACCCAAGAGACCCAGTACTTC. Translation: CASRRGTQETQYF.

This clonotype was seen a few times. The chain joins TRBV6-2 or TRBV6-3 to TRBJ2-5; no clear D gene. Trimming left V 2 bases short and J 2 bases short, with 12 bases between. The V gene's germline CDR1 is MNHEY and CDR2 SVGEGT. The CDR3 is made up of 15 amino acids. The CDR3 nucleotides are TGTGCCAGCAGTTACGGTGGCGCAGGTCAAGAGACCCAGTACTTC. Translating it yields CASSYGGAGQETQYF.

The rearrangement joins TRBV2 to TRBJ2-1; 8 bases match TRBD2. J was trimmed by 5 bases and V by 9 bases; bases with no gene match: 12. The germline V gene has CDR1 SNHLY and CDR2 FYNNEI. CDR3 length equals 15 residues. CDR3: CARGGAGGWDNEQFF. The CDR3, as DNA: TGTGCCAGGGGGGGGGCGGGAGGTTGGGACAATGAGCAGTTCTTC.

The V call is TRBV7-3, the J call TRBJ1-1; tentatively, D is TRBD1 (5 bases). The CDR3 has 13 residues. Germline CDR1 is SGHTA and CDR2 is FQGTGA. The ends were cut back, 4 bases at V and 6 bases at J, with 12 bases in the middle. The DNA for the CDR3 is TGTGCCAGCAGCTCCGGAGGGACCTCTGAAGCTTTCTTT. Its translation: CASSSGGTSEAFF.

J is TRBJ1-5 and V is TRBV27; D is possibly TRBD1 (5 bases). The germline V and J ends were trimmed by 5 bases and 8 bases, with 25 bases remaining between them. CDR1 and CDR2 from the germline V gene are MNHEY and SMNVEV (reference sequence). CDR3 size: 17 residues. Here the CDR3 DNA reads TGTGCCAGCAGTGGTGATGTTCTGGCGGGGGTAGTGAAGCCCCAGCATTTT. This sequence encodes CASSGDVLAGVVKPQHF.

The chain links TRBV27 to TRBJ1-2; 7 bases are shared with TRBD1. J was trimmed by 3 bases and V by 3 bases; bases with no gene match: 16. Germline V lookup: CDR1 MNHEY, CDR2 SMNVEV (reference sequence). The CDR3 is 18 residues long. CDR3 protein: CASSFKRGTVLRDYGYTF. The CDR3 DNA sequence: TGTGCCAGCAGTTTCAAAAGGGGGACAGTCCTGCGGGACTATGGCTACACCTTC.

Worth noting for this clonotype: Sequence at one end of the junction differs from germline and may be a read error. The chain is built from TRBV5-4 and TRBJ1-1, with 7 bases identical to TRBD1. The CDR3 loop spans 16 amino acids. The germline gives CDR1 SGHNT, CDR2 YYREEE (reference sequence). The CDR3 protein is CASSRHQQGPGTEAFF. The CDR3 DNA reads as TGTGCCAGCAGCCGCCATCAACAGGGGCCGGGGACTGAGGCTTTCTTT.

Only a few counts were recorded for this clonotype. V is TRBV14 and J is TRBJ2-7; D is unclear. The ends were cut back, 1 base at V and 0 bases at J, with 7 bases in the middle. This CDR3 region has 14 residues. Germline V gene lookup returns CDR1 SGHDN and CDR2 FVKESK. The CDR3 nucleotides read TGTGCCAGCAGCCAAGTTCTGGGCTCCTACGAGCAGTACTTC. Translated, it gives CASSQVLGSYEQYF.

The genes are TRBV24-1 and TRBJ2-3, with 12 bases matching TRBD2. The CDR3 is 18 amino acids. Germline V gene data show CDR1 as KGHDR and CDR2 as SFDVKD. Trimming cost V 3 bases and J 4 bases; bases outside gene matches: 10. The CDR3 sequence is CATSDPLSTSGRSDTQYF. The DNA for the CDR3 is TGTGCCACCAGTGATCCACTTTCGACTAGCGGGAGATCAGATACGCAGTATTTT.

The chain recombines TRBV5-8 with TRBJ2-7; TRBD1 aligns across 10 bases. V trimming: 5 bases; J trimming: 2 bases; junction bases outside the gene matches: 4. The CDR3 is made up of 14 amino acids. CDR1 is SGHTS, CDR2 YDEGEE, per germline. CDR3 amino acids: CASSHGTGAYEQYF. The DNA of the CDR3 is TGTGCCAGCAGTCATGGGACAGGGGCCTACGAGCAGTACTTC.

This chain links TRBV2 with TRBJ1-6; tentative D call: TRBD1 (5 bases). Looked up from germline, CDR1 is SNHLY and CDR2 is FYNNEI. The ends were cut back, 6 bases at V and 7 bases at J, with 19 bases in the middle. The CDR3 consists of 16 residues. DNA for the CDR3: TGTGCCAGCAGAGCCGGGACCCTGGGCCCCAATTCACCCCTCCACTTT. Its protein is CASRAGTLGPNSPLHF.

The chain is built from TRBV7-3 and TRBJ2-2; 10 bases are shared with TRBD1. The CDR3 has 17 residues. From germline, CDR1 is SGHTA and CDR2 FQGTGA. Trimming removed 5 bases from V and 6 bases from J; junction bases left unmatched: 12. CDR3 nucleotide sequence: TGTGCCAGCAGCCTCTTACGGGGGACAGGGGTTCCCGGGGAGCTGTTTTTT. Translated: CASSLLRGTGVPGELFF.

There are a few counts of this clonotype. V usage is TRBV2 and J usage is TRBJ1-5; 8 positions agree with TRBD1. Losses at the gene ends were 5 bases for V and 1 base for J; bases not matched to a gene: 4. Germline V CDR1 and CDR2: SNHLY, FYNNEI. CDR3 length equals 15 residues. The CDR3 is CASSSRDRSNQPQHF. CDR3 in DNA: TGTGCCAGCAGTTCCCGGGACAGGAGCAATCAGCCCCAGCATTTT.

This clonotype was observed a handful of times. The CDR3 sequence: CASSYSSSGGSEQFF. The DNA of the CDR3 is TGTGCCAGCAGTTACTCGTCTAGCGGGGGGTCTGAGCAGTTCTTC. The J gene is TRBJ2-1, the V gene TRBV6-2 or TRBV6-3; 11 positions agree with TRBD2. CDR3 size: 15 residues. Germline V gene lookup returns CDR1 MNHEY and CDR2 SVGEGT. J was trimmed by 9 bases and V by 0 bases; bases with no gene match: 4.

V gene TRBV2 combines with J gene TRBJ2-1; TRBD1 matches 10 bases. Germline V gives CDR1 SNHLY, CDR2 FYNNEI. Unmatched junction bases numbered 9, after V lost 3 bases and J lost 10 bases. This CDR3 has 15 amino acids. The CDR3 sequence: CASSDMRTGGREQFF. In nucleotides, the CDR3 is TGTGCCAGCAGTGATATGAGGACAGGGGGGAGGGAGCAGTTCTTC.

The chain is built from TRBV10-2 and TRBJ2-7; D not resolved. The CDR3 covers 12 residues. V was pared by 4 bases and J by 1 base, with 5 bases between. From germline, CDR1 is WSHSY and CDR2 SAAADI. The CDR3 spells CASSVQSYEQYF. DNA of the CDR3: TGCGCCAGCAGTGTGCAGTCCTACGAGCAGTACTTC.

The CDR3 coding sequence is TGTGCCAGCTGCGGACAGATTTTCTACAATGAGCAGTTCTTC. As protein: CASCGQIFYNEQFF. V is TRBV2 and J is TRBJ2-1, with D possibly matching TRBD1 (6 bases). Germline loops: CDR1 SNHLY, CDR2 FYNNEI. The germline V and J ends were trimmed by 8 bases and 3 bases, with 14 bases remaining between them. The CDR3 is 14 residues long.